The sequence of this T cell receptor (beta chain) was determined in a study of blood T cell repertoires in COVID-19. Using immunoSEQ multiplex PCR, the repertoire was profiled, and TCRdb retains in-frame clones only, with some absent. Here the sample spans about 300,000 clones, 85% being singletons. From germline, CDR1 is MGHRA and CDR2 YSYEKL. Trimming removed 6 bases at V and 7 bases at J, with 15 bases between. The CDR3 covers 14 residues. The sequenced material came from PBMCs or T cells enriched from blood (not recorded which). This TCR was sampled from a woman aged 25 to 39 who had been exposed to COVID-19. The chain carries TRBV4-1 and TRBJ1-4; no reliable D call. CDR3 protein: CASSLRQDPEKLFF. The CDR3 bases are TGCGCCAGCAGTTTACGTCAGGATCCTGAAAAACTGTTTTTT.